This is a list of T cell receptor beta chains from one sample in a study of a mutant IDH1 vaccine in newly diagnosed glioma. Assay used: immunoSEQ multiplex PCR; TCRdb lists only in-frame clones, some missing. The sample has 92,000 or so clones; almost 85% are singletons. Material: PBMCs, obtained from a glioma patient treated with radiotherapy, temozolomide or both. The source of these receptors is a man aged 40-49 years with glioma. Some clones in this sample may be carry-over from other donors' samples. The CDR3 runs from the conserved cysteine through the conserved F or W. The order of the fields is V gene, D gene, J gene, clone size, CDR3 DNA, CDR3 protein. A D gene is named only where the DNA matches it firmly. Clone size is stated in some rows and not others, as once, few, many or a class when expanded.

v_call: TRBV5-4
d_call: TRBD1
j_call: TRBJ2-7
clone_size: once
cdr3_nt: TGTGCCAGCAGCTTATGGACAGGGTCCGAGCAGTACTTC
cdr3_aa: CASSLWTGSEQYF

v_call: TRBV20-1
d_call: NA
j_call: TRBJ1-2
clone_size: NA
cdr3_nt: TGCAGTGCTAGCTCTTACTATGGCTACACCTTC
cdr3_aa: CSASSYYGYTF

v_call: TRBV7-9
d_call: NA
j_call: TRBJ2-7
clone_size: NA
cdr3_nt: TGTGCCAGCACGGATTCCTACGAGCAGTACTTC
cdr3_aa: CASTDSYEQYF

v_call: TRBV6-5
d_call: TRBD1
j_call: TRBJ1-6
clone_size: NA
cdr3_nt: TGTGCCAGCAGCCGCGGGACAGGGGATCGGCCCCTCCACTTT
cdr3_aa: CASSRGTGDRPLHF

v_call: TRBV2
d_call: NA
j_call: TRBJ1-2
clone_size: NA
cdr3_nt: TGTGCCAGCAGTGAGGGGGGGATTGGCTACACCTTC
cdr3_aa: CASSEGGIGYTF

v_call: TRBV5-6
d_call: NA
j_call: TRBJ2-2
clone_size: NA
cdr3_nt: TGTGCCAGCAGCAATACAGGGACACCTCAGTCTTACACCGGGGAGCTGTTTTTT
cdr3_aa: CASSNTGTPQSYTGELFF

v_call: TRBV2
d_call: NA
j_call: TRBJ2-7
clone_size: NA
cdr3_nt: TGTGCCAGCAGTCCGACCTTCGACGCAGGAGGGTACTTC
cdr3_aa: CASSPTFDAGGYF

v_call: TRBV27
d_call: NA
j_call: TRBJ1-2
clone_size: NA
cdr3_nt: TGTGCCAGCAGTTACACTTCGGGGGGCGATGGCTACACCTTC
cdr3_aa: CASSYTSGGDGYTF

v_call: TRBV5-6
d_call: TRBD1
j_call: TRBJ2-2
clone_size: few
cdr3_nt: TGTGCCAGCAGCCCGACAGGGTGGGGCACCGGGGAGCTGTTTTTT
cdr3_aa: CASSPTGWGTGELFF

v_call: TRBV29-1
d_call: NA
j_call: TRBJ1-2
clone_size: NA
cdr3_nt: TGCAGCGTTCCAAGAGTGGAGGGCGGGGACTATGGCTACACCTTC
cdr3_aa: CSVPRVEGGDYGYTF

v_call: TRBV5-1
d_call: NA
j_call: TRBJ2-3
clone_size: NA
cdr3_nt: TGCGCCAGCAGCTTGGCGGGGTTCACAGATACGCAGTATTTT
cdr3_aa: CASSLAGFTDTQYF

v_call: TRBV7-6
d_call: TRBD1
j_call: TRBJ1-2
clone_size: NA
cdr3_nt: TGTGCCAGCAGCTTAGATCCCTCGGGACAGCAGGGTGGCTACACCTTC
cdr3_aa: CASSLDPSGQQGGYTF

v_call: TRBV10-2
d_call: NA
j_call: TRBJ1-2
clone_size: few
cdr3_nt: TGCGCCAGCAGTGAGGAGGGTAAGTACCCTGGCTACACCTTC
cdr3_aa: CASSEEGKYPGYTF

v_call: TRBV9
d_call: NA
j_call: TRBJ1-1
clone_size: once
cdr3_nt: TGTGCCAGCAGCGCGGGGGGGAACACTGAAGCTTTCTTT
cdr3_aa: CASSAGGNTEAFF

v_call: TRBV6-5
d_call: TRBD1
j_call: TRBJ2-4
clone_size: NA
cdr3_nt: TGTGCCAGCAGTCCCACTGGGACAGCTTGGGACATTCAGTACTTC
cdr3_aa: CASSPTGTAWDIQYF

v_call: TRBV27
d_call: NA
j_call: TRBJ2-7
clone_size: NA
cdr3_nt: TGTGCCAGCAGGCTAAGTGGGGCCGGAAGCTACGAGCAGTACTTC
cdr3_aa: CASRLSGAGSYEQYF

v_call: TRBV11-3
d_call: NA
j_call: TRBJ2-7
clone_size: few
cdr3_nt: TGTGCCAGCAGCTTCGGTGGGGGGGGCCCGAGGGAGCAGTACTTC
cdr3_aa: CASSFGGGGPREQYF

v_call: TRBV7-9
d_call: NA
j_call: TRBJ1-6
clone_size: medium-sized
cdr3_nt: TGTGCCAGCAAAGTGGGGGATAATTCACCCCTCCACTTT
cdr3_aa: CASKVGDNSPLHF

v_call: TRBV7-2
d_call: NA
j_call: TRBJ1-3
clone_size: NA
cdr3_nt: TGTGCCAGCAGCCGCCTACTGGGCTCTGGAAACACCATATATTTT
cdr3_aa: CASSRLLGSGNTIYF

v_call: TRBV5-1
d_call: NA
j_call: TRBJ2-3
clone_size: NA
cdr3_nt: TGCGCCAGCAGCTTGGTGGAAGACTACCCCACAGATACGCAGTATTTT
cdr3_aa: CASSLVEDYPTDTQYF

v_call: TRBV2
d_call: NA
j_call: TRBJ2-5
clone_size: NA
cdr3_nt: TGTGCCAGCAGTCGCGTTACAGGGCAGGAGACCCAGTACTTC
cdr3_aa: CASSRVTGQETQYF

v_call: TRBV2
d_call: NA
j_call: TRBJ2-7
clone_size: few
cdr3_nt: TGTGCCAGCAGTGCTCGGAGCTCCTACGAGCAGTACTTC
cdr3_aa: CASSARSSYEQYF

v_call: TRBV6-5
d_call: TRBD1
j_call: TRBJ1-5
clone_size: NA
cdr3_nt: TGTGCCAGCAGGTCCGGACAGGTTAATCAGCCCCAGCATTTT
cdr3_aa: CASRSGQVNQPQHF

v_call: TRBV1
d_call: NA
j_call: TRBJ1-5
clone_size: NA
cdr3_nt: TGCACCAGCAGCCAAGGCCAGCGTCCCCAGCATTTT
cdr3_aa: CTSSQGQRPQHF

v_call: TRBV7-9
d_call: NA
j_call: TRBJ1-5
clone_size: NA
cdr3_nt: TGTGCCAGCAGCTTTACCTATGGGGGTTTGCATCAGCCCCAGCATTTT
cdr3_aa: CASSFTYGGLHQPQHF

v_call: TRBV2
d_call: NA
j_call: TRBJ2-7
clone_size: medium-sized
cdr3_nt: TGTGCCAGCAGTGAGAAAAGCACCTACGAGCAGTACTTC
cdr3_aa: CASSEKSTYEQYF

v_call: TRBV6-5
d_call: TRBD2
j_call: TRBJ2-7
clone_size: NA
cdr3_nt: TGTGCCAGCAGTTACTCGGGCCTAGCGGGGGTCTACGAGCAGTACTTC
cdr3_aa: CASSYSGLAGVYEQYF

v_call: TRBV6-1
d_call: NA
j_call: TRBJ1-1
clone_size: once
cdr3_nt: TGTGCCAGCAGTGAAAATTTTAACAGGCCGGCTGAAGCTTTCTTT
cdr3_aa: CASSENFNRPAEAFF

v_call: TRBV5-1
d_call: NA
j_call: TRBJ1-1
clone_size: NA
cdr3_nt: TGCGCCAGCAGCTTGGGGCGCGAGAGGGAAGCTTTCTTT
cdr3_aa: CASSLGREREAFF

v_call: TRBV1
d_call: NA
j_call: TRBJ2-7
clone_size: NA
cdr3_nt: TGCACCAGCAGGTTTAGGTACAGATACTCCTACGAGCAGTACTTC
cdr3_aa: CTSRFRYRYSYEQYF

v_call: TRBV15
d_call: NA
j_call: TRBJ2-2
clone_size: NA
cdr3_nt: TGTGCCACCAGCAGAGGTAGAGTGGGCACCGGGGAGCTGTTTTTT
cdr3_aa: CATSRGRVGTGELFF

v_call: TRBV18
d_call: NA
j_call: TRBJ1-5
clone_size: NA
cdr3_nt: TGTGCCAGCTCACCACAGGGTTCGAACCAGCCCCAGCATTTT
cdr3_aa: CASSPQGSNQPQHF

v_call: TRBV6-6
d_call: NA
j_call: TRBJ1-4
clone_size: NA
cdr3_nt: TGTGCCAGCAGTTCCCCACAGGGAGAACTGTTTTTT
cdr3_aa: CASSSPQGELFF

v_call: TRBV7-9
d_call: NA
j_call: TRBJ1-1
clone_size: NA
cdr3_nt: TGTGCCAGCAGCCCGGACGTCTACACTGAAGCTTTCTTT
cdr3_aa: CASSPDVYTEAFF

v_call: TRBV5-6
d_call: TRBD1
j_call: TRBJ1-6
clone_size: once
cdr3_nt: TGTGCCAGCAGCTTGGGAGGGACAGGGAATAATTCACCCCTCCACTTT
cdr3_aa: CASSLGGTGNNSPLHF